This entry features one T cell receptor beta chain sequence. Its antigen is as yet unknown. Profiled with immunoSEQ multiplex PCR; TCRdb holds only in-frame clones, not every one. The profile shows more than 85,000 clones, about 90% of them singletons. This entry belongs to a study of OX40 agonist ivuxolimab in advanced cancers. Study outcomes and limitations: Among patients with partial responses at 0.1-3.0 mg/kg, clonal expansion was among the lowest. Blood T cells, both CD4+ and CD8+, expanded clonally by week 6 at 0.1 to 3.0 mg/kg.

With autoimmune disease history or systemic immunosuppression, patients were excluded. The sequences come from CD4+ or CD8+ T cells sorted from blood, collected in a trial of the OX40 agonist ivuxolimab. This receptor was taken from an adult with an advanced solid tumor such as melanoma, head and neck, liver or kidney cancer.

The DNA of the CDR3 is TGCAGCGTTGAACCCCAGGCGGGAACTGAAGCTTTCTTT. It yields the protein CSVEPQAGTEAFF. The gene calls are TRBV29-1 and TRBJ1-1; D gene unclear. Between the trimmed V and J ends, which lost 2 bases and 5 bases, there was a span of 12 bases. This CDR3 contains 13 residues. The V gene's germline CDR1 is SQVTM and CDR2 ANQGSEA.